This T cell receptor (beta chain) was obtained from a study of blood T cell repertoires in COVID-19 (dated by TCRdb to 2020 to 2021). Background for the entire study: The collaborator samples originated in the United States, Italy and Spain and spanned the acute and convalescent phases of COVID-19. The samples were drawn from the first 160 participants of the ongoing ImmuneRACE study and from 950 to 1,500 subjects provided by 6 global collaborators. Where available, HLA class I and class II types were obtained from metadata supplied by the sample provider rather than from assay-based typing. The prospective study material was composed of cDNA or gDNA derived from T cells, B-cell-depleted T cells, or PBMCs. The sample metadata nearly always contained a de-identified subject ID, COVID-19 status, age in years and sex. The repertoires were released in a freely available public database meant as a resource for research on the immune response to SARS-CoV-2. The dataset comprised deeply sampled blood TCRbeta repertoires from subjects exposed to, actively infected with, or recovered from COVID-19.

The immunoSEQ Assay, a bias-controlled multiplex PCR, was used to amplify TCRbeta CDR3 regions from genomic DNA. Turning to the authors' computational methods: Within the assay, amplification of reference gene primers was used to estimate how many nucleated cells each sample contained. Sequence reads were collapsed and filtered to measure the absolute abundance of every unique TCRbeta CDR3 rearrangement. For each sample, productive Simpson clonality was calculated by taking the square root of Simpson's diversity index across productive rearrangements. TCRdb's version of the immuneACCESS table is confined to in-frame rearrangements and falls short of the full clone set. An unresolved V gene accounts for under half of the shortfall where checked; the remainder is of unknown origin. For V, J and clone size, that table is used; D and trimming come from the DNA. Across this sample there are tens of thousands of clones, with roughly 91% seen only once. The ten largest clones take up around 14% of the sample.

With regard to this clone: Its antigen is currently not known. Base qualities were left out, and no much larger clone turns up one base away.

V is cut by 5 bases and J by 7 bases, and the space between the germline ends is 20 bases. The germline V gene encodes CDR1 MNHEY and CDR2 SMNVEV (reference sequence). The CDR3 spans 15 residues, from the cysteine through the phenylalanine. The read is trimmed to its CDR3 DNA, 45 bases read in frame from base 1. Whole blood was collected in K2EDTA tubes by collaborating institutions according to the institutions' own protocols. For TCRbeta analysis, collaborators shipped samples in one of three forms: frozen whole blood, isolated PBMCs, or DNA extracted from either of those sample types. The investigation overall reported the following: How much clinical and demographic metadata was included differed by source and by participant, and the metadata was provided uncurated.

The receptor chain draws on TRBV27 and TRBJ1-2; TRBD1 is a weak D gene call, 6 bases matching. The TCR comes from an older man with active COVID-19. What was sequenced was peripheral blood. This receptor carries the CDR3 CASSPTWGPGSGYTF. The DNA reads as follows: TGTGCCAGCAGTCCGACGTGGGGGCCCGGCTCTGGCTACACCTTC.